This T cell receptor beta chain came from a study of T cell changes during pregnancy in multiple sclerosis. This CDR3 contains 16 residues. V shed 6 bases and J shed 4 bases, with 18 bases lying between them. CDR1 SEHNR and CDR2 FQNEAQ come from the germline V gene (reference sequence). Method: immunoSEQ multiplex PCR; TCRdb's copy keeps in-frame clones and lacks some. The table shows around 58,000 clones, with 90% to 95% occurring only once. This sample comprised peripheral blood, obtained before pregnancy. The TCR was taken from a female donor with multiple sclerosis, enrolled in a pregnancy study. The chain uses TRBV7-9 and TRBJ2-2, with D perhaps TRBD2 (6 bases). CDR3 in DNA: TGTGCCAGCAGGGGAGTGGGGGGTCCGAGCACCGGGGAGCTGTTTTTT. Translation gives CASRGVGGPSTGELFF.